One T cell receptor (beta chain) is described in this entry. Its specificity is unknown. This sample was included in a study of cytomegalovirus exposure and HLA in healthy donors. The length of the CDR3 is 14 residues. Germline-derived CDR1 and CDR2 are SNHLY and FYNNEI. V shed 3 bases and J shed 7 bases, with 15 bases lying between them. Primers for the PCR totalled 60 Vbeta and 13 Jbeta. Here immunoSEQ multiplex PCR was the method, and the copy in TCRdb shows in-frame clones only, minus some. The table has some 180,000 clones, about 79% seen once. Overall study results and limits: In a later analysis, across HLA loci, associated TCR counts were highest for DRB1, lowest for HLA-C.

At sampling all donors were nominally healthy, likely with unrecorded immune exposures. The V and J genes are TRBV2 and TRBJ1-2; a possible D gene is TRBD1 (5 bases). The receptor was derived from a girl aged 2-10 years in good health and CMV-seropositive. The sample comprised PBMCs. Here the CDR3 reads CASSDTGVISGYTF. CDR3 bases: TGTGCCAGCAGTGATACGGGGGTCATTAGTGGCTACACCTTC.